Following are 30 T cell receptor beta chains from one sample sequenced in a study of CD8 T cells in Susac syndrome. Random hexamers primed reverse transcription of about 0.45 to 1 ug RNA. TCRdb redid the calling of the immunoSEQ multiplex PCR reads with MiXCR, one entry per CDR3 protein. Found here are about 200,000 distinct CDR3 sequences, 90% to 95% of them singletons; the top ten hold roughly 0.1%. Sequenced: CD4+ T cells from PBMCs. These receptors came from a human donor in good health.

The V gene is TRBV20-1, the J gene TRBJ1-1; 10 nucleotides match TRBD1. V dropped 0 bases and J dropped 3; count of bases not matched to a gene: 4. The CDR3 loop spans 15 amino acids. Germline V lookup: CDR1 DFQATT, CDR2 SNEGSKA (reference sequence). CDR3 in DNA: TGCAGTGCTAGAGATGGGACAGGGGCTCACACTGAAGCTTTCTTT. Amino acids: CSARDGTGAHTEAFF.

This chain uses TRBV29-1 with TRBJ2-7; D is ambiguous. Trimming shortened V by 3 bases and J by 3 bases, and 6 bases separated the two germline ends. The CDR3 runs 11 residues. CDR1 is SQVTM, CDR2 ANQGSEA, per germline. The CDR3 sequence is CSVEHSYEQYF. The CDR3 nucleotides are TGCAGCGTTGAGCACAGCTACGAGCAGTACTTC.

The chain uses TRBV5-4 and TRBJ2-2; D remains unclear. The CDR3 has 14 residues. Germline CDR1 SGHNT, CDR2 YYREEE (reference sequence). V was cut by 0 bases and J by 4 bases, with 7 bases left in between. The CDR3 region is CASSLAYSTGELFF. CDR3 bases: TGTGCCAGCAGCTTGGCCTACTCCACCGGGGAGCTGTTTTTT.

The genes are TRBV23-1 and TRBJ2-6; D is uncertain. TRBV23-1 is given ORF status, its function remaining uncertain. Trimming pared 8 bases from V and 0 bases from J, leaving 11 bases between. The CDR3 has 15 residues. CDR3 coding DNA: TGCGCCAGCGGGATAAATGGCTCTGGGGCCAACGTCCTGACTTTC. It encodes CASGINGSGANVLTF.

The rearrangement links TRBV29-1 to TRBJ2-5; D may be TRBD1 or TRBD2 (6 bases each). The germline V gene encodes CDR1 SQVTM and CDR2 ANQGSEA. This CDR3 is 12 amino acids long. V lost 4 bases and J lost 7, with 13 bases in between. CDR3: CSVATEGGTQYF. The CDR3 DNA follows: TGCAGCGTTGCGACGGAGGGGGGGACCCAGTACTTC. Full variable domain (outside the CDR3, taken from reference TRBV29-1 and TRBJ2-5): SAVISQKPSRDICQRGTSLTIQCQVDSQVTMMFWYRQQPGQSLTLIATANQGSEATYESGFVIDKFPISRPNLTFSTLTVSNMSPEDSSIYLCSVATEGGTQYFGPGTRLLVL.

V gene TRBV18 combines with J gene TRBJ1-4; TRBD1 matches 7 bases. The CDR3 runs 13 residues. The J segment lost 6 bases and the V segment lost 6 bases, leaving 4 bases of the junction unmatched. Germline V gene sequence: CDR1 KGHSH, CDR2 LQKENI. The CDR3: CASSPGTDEKLFF. CDR3 DNA sequence: TGTGCCAGCTCGCCCGGGACAGATGAAAAACTGTTTTTT.

In DNA, the CDR3 is TGTGCCAGCATGAAGACAGGTTTCACAGATACGCAGTATTTT. The encoded protein is CASMKTGFTDTQYF. The V gene is TRBV2, the J gene TRBJ2-3, with a possible D match to TRBD1 (6 bases). Trimming took 7 bases from V and 2 from J, leaving 13 bases between them. The germline V gene has CDR1 SNHLY and CDR2 FYNNEI. This CDR3 is 14 amino acids long.

The V gene is TRBV20-1, the J gene TRBJ1-5; possibly TRBD1 for D (6 bases). The CDR3 is 14 residues long. Germline CDR1 reads DFQATT; CDR2 reads SNEGSKA (reference sequence). V lost 4 bases and J lost 3, with 13 bases in between. The CDR3 region is CSATSDSYNQPQHF. DNA for the CDR3: TGCAGTGCTACCTCGGACAGCTACAATCAGCCCCAGCATTTT.

The rearrangement links TRBV28 to TRBJ2-3, with TRBD2 matching over 8 bases. The CDR3 sequence is 14 residues long. Trimming removed 3 bases from V and 4 bases from J; junction bases left unmatched: 3. Germline V gene data show CDR1 as MDHEN and CDR2 as SYDVKM. CDR3 nucleotide sequence: TGTGCCAGCAGTTTCCCGGGGGGGGCAGATACGCAGTATTTT. This codes for CASSFPGGADTQYF.

The chain joins TRBV5-1 to TRBJ2-7; 8 nucleotides agree with TRBD2. Germline CDR1 reads SGHRS; CDR2 reads YFSETQ. With V trimmed by 1 base and J by 6 bases, 0 bases remained unmatched. The CDR3 runs to 12 residues. As DNA, the CDR3 is TGCGCCAGCAGCTTGCGGGGGGGCGAGCAGTACTTC. Amino acids: CASSLRGGEQYF.

This chain joins TRBV9 and TRBJ1-2, with D tentatively TRBD1 (6 bases). Between the trimmed V and J ends, which lost 4 bases and 4 bases, there was a span of 8 bases. This CDR3 has 12 residues. Germline loops: CDR1 SGDLS, CDR2 YYNGEE. This chain's CDR3 is CASSLDSYGYTF. In nucleotides, the CDR3 is TGTGCCAGCAGCTTGGACAGCTATGGCTACACCTTC.

This clonotype was detected once. The chain couples TRBV7-9 to TRBJ2-1; tentative D call: TRBD1 (5 bases). V was cut by 6 bases and J by 6 bases, with 12 bases left in between. The CDR3 runs 13 residues. Germline-derived CDR1 and CDR2 are SEHNR and FQNEAQ (reference sequence). CDR3 bases: TGTGCCAGCAGAGTAGGGGCGACCAATGAGCAGTTCTTC. This sequence encodes CASRVGATNEQFF.

V gene TRBV24-1 combines with J gene TRBJ2-1; the D gene is possibly TRBD2 (6 bases). This CDR3 comprises 12 residues. Per germline, CDR1 KGHDR and CDR2 SFDVKD. V was trimmed by 3 bases and J by 12 bases, leaving 11 bases between them. CDR3 nucleotides: TGTGCCACCAGTGATCCGGGACTCCGGCAGTTCTTC. Its translation is CATSDPGLRQFF.

The chain employs TRBV5-4 and TRBJ2-3; D call uncertain. Germline V CDR1 and CDR2: SGHNT, YYREEE (reference sequence). This CDR3 contains 15 residues. The V end lost 0 bases, the J end lost 2 bases, and 10 bases lay between the germline ends. The CDR3 sequence: CASSLAGRHTDTQYF. CDR3 bases: TGTGCCAGCAGCTTGGCCGGGCGACACACAGATACGCAGTATTTT.

This clonotype was recorded only once. This chain links TRBV18 with TRBJ2-3, with 9 bases lining up with TRBD2. This CDR3 contains 15 residues. The germline gives CDR1 KGHSH, CDR2 LQKENI. V was clipped by 2 bases and J by 7 bases; unmatched bases: 7. For the CDR3, the DNA is TGTGCCAGCTCACCAGATAGCGGGAGAGCCAATACGCAGTATTTT. Protein sequence: CASSPDSGRANTQYF.

The rearrangement uses TRBV6-5 and TRBJ2-1, with TRBD1 identical over 7 bases. The CDR3 has 17 amino acids. J was trimmed by 4 bases and V by 2 bases; bases with no gene match: 11. Germline V gene data show CDR1 as MNHEY and CDR2 as SVGAGI. The CDR3 DNA reads as TGTGCCAGCAGTTACCGTTTAACAGGGGTCGAATACAATGAGCAGTTCTTC. Translation gives CASSYRLTGVEYNEQFF.

This clonotype has just one count. The chain recombines TRBV7-9 with TRBJ2-1, with no clear D. Germline V gene sequence: CDR1 SEHNR, CDR2 FQNEAQ (reference sequence). V was pared by 0 bases and J by 10 bases, with 7 bases between. The CDR3 has 12 residues. DNA of the CDR3: TGTGCCAGCAGCTTAGCGGGGTTAGAGCAGTTCTTC. Amino acids: CASSLAGLEQFF.

This sequence joins TRBV6-5 and TRBJ2-7; D may correspond to TRBD1 or TRBD2 (7 bases each). From germline, CDR1 is MNHEY and CDR2 SVGAGI. This CDR3 comprises 15 residues. The V end lost 6 bases, the J end lost 2 bases, and 17 bases lay between the germline ends. CDR3 sequence: CASRAGQTIPYEQYV. The CDR3 nucleotides read TGTGCCAGCAGAGCGGGACAGACGATACCCTACGAGCAGTACGTC.

This clonotype was seen a few times. The rearrangement uses TRBV7-9 and TRBJ2-6; a possible D gene is TRBD1 (6 bases). The ends were cut back, 4 bases at V and 1 base at J, with 8 bases in the middle. Germline V gene sequence: CDR1 SEHNR, CDR2 FQNEAQ (reference sequence). CDR3 length equals 15 residues. The CDR3 protein is CASSSTGSGANVLTF. CDR3 coding DNA: TGTGCCAGCAGCTCTACAGGGTCTGGGGCCAACGTCCTGACTTTC.

The chain uses TRBV7-2 and TRBJ1-2; TRBD1 might be the D (5 bases). V lost 4 bases, J lost 5 bases, and 14 bases lay in between. CDR3 size: 14 residues. Germline-derived CDR1 and CDR2 are SGHTA and FQGNSA. For the CDR3, the DNA is TGTGCCAGCAGCTCGGTATTGGGGGTATATGGCTACACCTTC. Protein sequence: CASSSVLGVYGYTF. Using reference TRBV7-2 and TRBJ1-2 for the parts outside the CDR3, the full variable domain is GAGVSQSPSNKVTEKGKDVELRCDPISGHTALYWYRQSLGQGLEFLIYFQGNSAPDKSGLPSDRFSAERTGGSVSTLTIQRTQQEDSAVYLCASSSVLGVYGYTFGSGTRLTVV.

This clonotype was seen only once. V gene TRBV20-1 combines with J gene TRBJ2-3; D might be TRBD2 (8 bases). CDR3 length equals 18 residues. Trimming took 5 bases from V and 2 from J, leaving 26 bases between them. Germline V gene data show CDR1 as DFQATT and CDR2 as SNEGSKA (reference sequence). CDR3 region: CSASGGTTGGGYTDTQYF. CDR3 nucleotides: TGCAGTGCTTCAGGGGGGACTACTGGCGGGGGGTACACAGATACGCAGTATTTT.

The chain carries TRBV9 and TRBJ2-1, with a possible D match to TRBD2 (6 bases). The germline V and J ends were trimmed by 2 bases and 7 bases, with 10 bases remaining between them. The CDR3 runs to 13 residues. Germline CDR1 reads SGDLS; CDR2 reads YYNGEE. CDR3 sequence: CASSVLAVNEQFF. CDR3 nucleotides: TGTGCCAGCAGCGTGTTAGCGGTTAATGAGCAGTTCTTC.

The rearrangement joins TRBV24-1 to TRBJ2-1; tentatively, D is TRBD1 (6 bases). The germline V and J ends were trimmed by 9 bases and 6 bases, with 20 bases remaining between them. This CDR3 has 15 residues. The germline CDR1 and CDR2 sequences are KGHDR and SFDVKD. This chain's CDR3 is CATLSITGLINEQFF. The CDR3 DNA sequence: TGTGCCACCCTTTCGATTACAGGGTTGATCAATGAGCAGTTCTTC.

The rearrangement uses TRBV5-1 and TRBJ1-1; tentative D call: TRBD1 (6 bases). CDR1 SGHRS and CDR2 YFSETQ come from the germline V gene. Trimming removed 5 bases at V and 5 bases at J, with 16 bases between. The CDR3 consists of 14 residues. The CDR3 spells CASRPTSGETEAFF. Here the CDR3 DNA reads TGCGCCAGCAGGCCGACATCAGGGGAAACTGAAGCTTTCTTT.

The sample holds a few counts of this clonotype. The rearrangement links TRBV4-1 to TRBJ1-2; no firm D call. CDR3 length equals 14 residues. CDR1 and CDR2 from the germline V gene are MGHRA and YSYEKL. The V end lost 2 bases, the J end lost 4 bases, and 11 bases lay between the germline ends. The CDR3: CASSQTPVFYGYTF. DNA of the CDR3: TGCGCCAGCAGCCAAACCCCAGTTTTCTATGGCTACACCTTC.

This chain links TRBV5-1 with TRBJ2-1; 13 bases line up with TRBD2. The trim removed 0 bases at V and 7 bases at J, leaving 4 bases unmatched. This CDR3 has 16 amino acids. CDR1 and CDR2 (germline): SGHRS, YFSETQ. The CDR3 DNA reads as TGCGCCAGCAGCTTGGACGGACTAGCGGGAGAAAATGAGCAGTTCTTC. Encoded protein: CASSLDGLAGENEQFF.

V and J are TRBV2 and TRBJ2-3; no definite D call. In germline, CDR1 is SNHLY, CDR2 FYNNEI. V was clipped by 5 bases and J by 0 bases, with 6 bases between them. This CDR3 contains 13 residues. Here the CDR3 reads CASSSPSTDTQYF. The CDR3 coding sequence is TGTGCCAGCAGTAGCCCGAGCACAGATACGCAGTATTTT.

This clonotype occurred a few times. The chain is built from TRBV20-1 and TRBJ2-1; 11 bases map to TRBD2. The CDR3 spans 14 residues. Looked up from germline, CDR1 is DFQATT and CDR2 is SNEGSKA (reference sequence). V shed 5 bases and J 3 bases; nucleotides not matched to a gene: 3. This chain's CDR3 is CSAGGLAGYNEQFF. CDR3 DNA: TGCAGTGCTGGAGGACTAGCGGGCTACAATGAGCAGTTCTTC.

This sequence joins TRBV13 and TRBJ1-2; TRBD1 matches 8 bases. The CDR3 totals 13 residues. CDR1 and CDR2 (germline): PRHDT, FYEKMQ (reference sequence). V was pared by 5 bases and J by 10 bases, with 9 bases of the junction left unmatched. The CDR3 loop is CASSLTGGDDYTF. The CDR3 coding sequence is TGTGCCAGCAGCCTTACAGGGGGAGATGACTACACCTTC.

The table lists this clonotype with a few counts. The chain has TRBV7-2 and TRBJ2-7; no clear D. Germline V gene lookup returns CDR1 SGHTA and CDR2 FQGNSA. Trimming removed 1 base at V and 5 bases at J, with 9 bases between. The CDR3 is made up of 13 amino acids. CDR3 DNA: TGTGCCAGCAGCTTAGTAGGAACCGACGAGCAGTACGTC. Protein sequence: CASSLVGTDEQYV.